A selection of T cell receptor beta chains follows, all from one sample in a study of T-cell reconstitution after alpha-beta-depleted transplantation in children. TCRdb used MiXCR to reprocess the PCR reads, holding one entry per CDR3 protein. The data hold 300,000 or so distinct CDR3 sequences, with 9.9% observed a single time. Sequenced material: PBMCs from the stem cell graft donor, taken from the stem cell graft. These receptors were obtained from a human donor who donated a stem cell graft to a child with SCID. The CDR3 runs from the conserved cysteine through the conserved F or W. D genes are given only for firm matches. Clone size is not always given. Where it is, it says once, few, many or a class for expanded clones.

CDR3: CASSLAGGTGLGDTQYF
DNA: TGCGCCAGCAGCTTGGCCGGTGGGACAGGCCTAGGGGATACGCAGTATTTT
J: TRBJ2-3
size: .
D: TRBD1
V: TRBV5-1
length: 17

CDR3: CASTRFMDTEAFF
DNA: TGTGCCAGCACCCGATTTATGGACACTGAAGCTTTCTTT
J: TRBJ1-1
size: .
D: .
V: TRBV5-5
length: 13

CDR3: CAISEAGANTGELFF
DNA: TGTGCCATCAGTGAGGCAGGGGCTAACACCGGGGAGCTGTTTTTT
J: TRBJ2-2
size: few
D: .
V: TRBV10-3
length: 15

CDR3: CASTPARGSGRGYTF
DNA: TGTGCCAGCACCCCAGCCCGAGGGAGCGGAAGGGGCTACACCTTC
J: TRBJ1-2
size: few
D: .
V: TRBV6-1
length: 15

CDR3: CASSLAATGSERYTF
DNA: TGCGCCAGCAGCTTGGCCGCTACAGGGAGCGAACGCTACACCTTC
J: TRBJ1-2
size: few
D: .
V: TRBV5-1
length: 15

CDR3: CASSLPLVTNTEAFF
DNA: TGTGCCAGCAGCTTGCCCTTGGTGACGAACACTGAAGCTTTCTTT
J: TRBJ1-1
size: few
D: .
V: TRBV7-9
length: 15

CDR3: CASSLLIRRVQETQYF
DNA: TGTGCCAGCAGTTTATTAATAAGGCGGGTTCAAGAGACCCAGTACTTC
J: TRBJ2-5
size: many
D: .
V: TRBV28
length: 16

CDR3: CASSPSGGVYQETQYF
DNA: TGTGCCAGCAGCCCGAGCGGGGGGGTGTACCAAGAGACCCAGTACTTC
J: TRBJ2-5
size: few
D: TRBD2
V: TRBV7-2
length: 16

CDR3: CASSLSATGGVSPLHF
DNA: TGCGCCAGCAGCCTATCCGCCACAGGGGGCGTATCACCCCTCCACTTT
J: TRBJ1-6
size: .
D: TRBD1
V: TRBV5-1
length: 16

CDR3: CASCCVGGYTAGANVLTF
DNA: TGTGCCAGCTGCTGCGTGGGAGGGTATACGGCTGGGGCCAACGTCCTGACTTTC
J: TRBJ2-6
size: .
D: TRBD2
V: TRBV13
length: 18

CDR3: CASSGHRDRGLFSPLHF
DNA: TGTGCCAGCAGCGGCCACCGGGACAGGGGGCTGTTTTCACCCCTCCACTTT
J: TRBJ1-6
size: .
D: TRBD1
V: TRBV9
length: 17

CDR3: CASSWGQALYEQYF
DNA: TGCGCCAGCAGCTGGGGACAGGCCCTCTACGAGCAGTACTTC
J: TRBJ2-7
size: few
D: TRBD1
V: TRBV5-1
length: 14

CDR3: CASRTSVGRGSYEQYF
DNA: TGTGCCAGCCGGACATCTGTTGGGCGGGGCTCCTACGAGCAGTACTTC
J: TRBJ2-7
size: .
D: .
V: TRBV27
length: 16

CDR3: CASSPGGRAGGNTIYF
DNA: TGCGCCAGCAGCCCTGGGGGCAGGGCCGGCGGAAACACCATATATTTT
J: TRBJ1-3
size: few
D: .
V: TRBV5-1
length: 16

CDR3: CASSQPGTGINYEQYF
DNA: TGTGCCAGCAGCCAACCCGGGACAGGGATAAACTACGAGCAGTACTTC
J: TRBJ2-7
size: few
D: TRBD1
V: TRBV3-1
length: 16

CDR3: CASSQGGGAEAFF
DNA: TGTGCCAGCAGCCAAGGGGGTGGCGCTGAAGCTTTCTTT
J: TRBJ1-1
size: .
D: .
V: TRBV4-2
length: 13

CDR3: CASSLTSGVNYNEQFF
DNA: TGTGCCAGCAGCTTAACTAGCGGGGTGAACTACAATGAGCAGTTCTTC
J: TRBJ2-1
size: few
D: TRBD2
V: TRBV7-9
length: 16